These T cell receptor beta chains were read from a single sample in a study of T cells in localized non-small cell lung cancer. Sequencing was performed with immunoSEQ multiplex PCR; in TCRdb, only in-frame clones are kept and a portion is missing. In the table there are 60,000 to 65,000 clones, approximately 87% of which are singletons. The sequencing here drew on peripheral blood, taken before any cancer treatment. All receptors derive from a woman aged 40 to 75 with stage I lung adenocarcinoma. The CDR3 runs from the conserved cysteine through the conserved F or W. The order of the fields is V gene, J gene, D gene, clone size, CDR3 protein, CDR3 DNA. A D gene is named only where the DNA matches it firmly. Size is omitted from some rows. Given values are once, few, many or a class for expanded clones.

V gene: TRBV28; J gene: TRBJ1-4; D gene: NA; clone size: NA; CDR3 protein: CGAGVVEKLFF; CDR3 DNA: TGTGGGGCAGGGGTGGTGGAAAAACTGTTTTTT
V gene: TRBV7-2; J gene: TRBJ2-2; D gene: NA; clone size: NA; CDR3 protein: CARQGDTGELFF; CDR3 DNA: TGTGCCAGACAGGGTGACACCGGGGAGCTGTTTTTT
V gene: TRBV5-4; J gene: TRBJ2-2; D gene: TRBD1; clone size: NA; CDR3 protein: CASSTPMGTGTGELFF; CDR3 DNA: TGTGCCAGCAGCACACCGATGGGGACAGGGACCGGGGAGCTGTTTTTT
V gene: TRBV10-3; J gene: TRBJ1-2; D gene: NA; clone size: once; CDR3 protein: CAISGQRDGYTF; CDR3 DNA: TGTGCCATCAGTGGTCAGAGGGATGGCTACACCTTC
V gene: TRBV5-1; J gene: TRBJ2-1; D gene: TRBD2; clone size: NA; CDR3 protein: CASSLSTGLANEQFF; CDR3 DNA: TGCGCCAGCAGCTTGTCTACGGGACTAGCGAATGAGCAGTTCTTC
V gene: TRBV6-6; J gene: TRBJ1-1; D gene: NA; clone size: few; CDR3 protein: CASSGGVRNTEAFF; CDR3 DNA: TGTGCCAGCAGTGGCGGGGTCCGGAACACTGAAGCTTTCTTT
V gene: TRBV4-2; J gene: TRBJ2-1; D gene: NA; clone size: NA; CDR3 protein: CASNGGTGRRNEQFF; CDR3 DNA: TGTGCCAGCAATGGGGGTACAGGGCGTCGCAATGAGCAGTTCTTC
V gene: TRBV5-1; J gene: TRBJ2-2; D gene: NA; clone size: NA; CDR3 protein: CASSGQDTGELFF; CDR3 DNA: TGCGCCAGCAGTGGTCAGGACACCGGGGAGCTGTTTTTT
V gene: TRBV9; J gene: TRBJ1-6; D gene: NA; clone size: NA; CDR3 protein: CASNEGPGENSPLHF; CDR3 DNA: TGTGCCAGCAACGAGGGGCCAGGGGAAAATTCACCCCTCCACTTT
V gene: TRBV7-6; J gene: TRBJ2-7; D gene: TRBD1; clone size: NA; CDR3 protein: CASSSDRGKQYF; CDR3 DNA: TGTGCCAGCAGCTCGGACAGGGGAAAGCAGTACTTC
V gene: TRBV7-9; J gene: TRBJ2-1; D gene: TRBD2; clone size: NA; CDR3 protein: CAYGPGTTYNEQFF; CDR3 DNA: TGTGCTTACGGGCCCGGGACTACCTACAATGAGCAGTTCTTC
V gene: TRBV9; J gene: TRBJ1-2; D gene: NA; clone size: NA; CDR3 protein: CASSARSNGYTF; CDR3 DNA: TGTGCCAGCAGCGCCAGATCCAATGGCTACACCTTC
V gene: TRBV4-3; J gene: TRBJ2-7; D gene: NA; clone size: once; CDR3 protein: CASSRGVQGVSYEQYF; CDR3 DNA: TGCGCCAGCAGCCGGGGGGTCCAGGGGGTAAGTTACGAGCAGTACTTC
V gene: TRBV27; J gene: TRBJ2-3; D gene: NA; clone size: NA; CDR3 protein: CASSPLTLTDTQYF; CDR3 DNA: TGTGCCAGCAGCCCACTGACCCTCACAGATACGCAGTATTTT
V gene: TRBV19; J gene: TRBJ1-1; D gene: TRBD1; clone size: once; CDR3 protein: CASTKDRAYEAFF; CDR3 DNA: TGTGCCAGTACCAAGGACAGGGCCTACGAAGCTTTCTTT
V gene: TRBV30; J gene: TRBJ2-3; D gene: TRBD2; clone size: NA; CDR3 protein: CAWSRPGLAGEGTDTQYF; CDR3 DNA: TGTGCCTGGAGCCGCCCGGGACTAGCGGGAGAGGGCACAGATACGCAGTATTTT
V gene: TRBV18; J gene: TRBJ2-3; D gene: NA; clone size: NA; CDR3 protein: CASSWDITDTQYF; CDR3 DNA: TGTGCCAGCTCTTGGGACATCACAGATACGCAGTATTTT
V gene: TRBV9; J gene: TRBJ2-7; D gene: NA; clone size: NA; CDR3 protein: CASSVDQEPGGEQYF; CDR3 DNA: TGTGCCAGCAGCGTAGACCAAGAGCCCGGTGGCGAGCAGTACTTC
V gene: TRBV7-2; J gene: TRBJ2-7; D gene: NA; clone size: few; CDR3 protein: CASSPVGPSYEQYF; CDR3 DNA: TGTGCCAGCAGCCCTGTCGGACCTTCCTACGAGCAGTACTTC
V gene: TRBV7-8; J gene: TRBJ2-2; D gene: NA; clone size: NA; CDR3 protein: CASSLEAGTHTGELFF; CDR3 DNA: TGTGCTAGCAGCTTAGAGGCCGGGACACACACCGGGGAGCTGTTTTTT
V gene: TRBV30; J gene: TRBJ1-2; D gene: NA; clone size: once; CDR3 protein: CAWSANYGYTF; CDR3 DNA: TGTGCCTGGAGTGCCAACTATGGCTACACCTTC
V gene: TRBV5-4; J gene: TRBJ1-2; D gene: NA; clone size: NA; CDR3 protein: CASSLARQRVRGYTF; CDR3 DNA: TGTGCCAGCAGCTTGGCCAGACAGCGGGTACGAGGCTACACCTTC
V gene: TRBV6-5; J gene: TRBJ2-3; D gene: TRBD2; clone size: NA; CDR3 protein: CASSYGGGSTDTQYF; CDR3 DNA: TGTGCCAGCAGTTACGGGGGGGGATCCACAGATACGCAGTATTTT
V gene: TRBV19; J gene: TRBJ1-5; D gene: NA; clone size: few; CDR3 protein: CASSIGSGIGQPQHF; CDR3 DNA: TGTGCCAGTAGTATCGGATCAGGGATTGGGCAGCCCCAGCATTTT
V gene: TRBV28; J gene: TRBJ1-2; D gene: NA; clone size: once; CDR3 protein: CASSLDGNNGYTF; CDR3 DNA: TGTGCCAGCAGTTTAGATGGTAATAATGGCTACACCTTC
V gene: TRBV11-1; J gene: TRBJ1-2; D gene: NA; clone size: NA; CDR3 protein: CASSLDRVDYGYTF; CDR3 DNA: TGTGCCAGCAGCTTAGACAGGGTGGACTATGGCTACACCTTC
V gene: TRBV18; J gene: TRBJ2-7; D gene: TRBD1; clone size: few; CDR3 protein: CASSPGQGRAYEQYF; CDR3 DNA: TGTGCCAGCTCACCTGGACAGGGAAGGGCCTACGAGCAGTACTTC
V gene: TRBV27; J gene: TRBJ2-3; D gene: NA; clone size: few; CDR3 protein: CASSSWGLTDTQYF; CDR3 DNA: TGTGCCAGCAGTTCTTGGGGGCTCACAGATACGCAGTATTTT
V gene: TRBV7-8; J gene: TRBJ2-1; D gene: NA; clone size: NA; CDR3 protein: CASSKDPDTYNEQFF; CDR3 DNA: TGTGCCAGCAGCAAAGATCCGGACACCTACAATGAGCAGTTCTTC
V gene: TRBV7-2; J gene: TRBJ1-6; D gene: NA; clone size: NA; CDR3 protein: CASSSIIRGSSYNSPLHF; CDR3 DNA: TGTGCCAGCAGCTCCATTATACGGGGCAGCTCCTATAATTCACCCCTCCACTTT
V gene: TRBV6-1; J gene: TRBJ1-5; D gene: TRBD1; clone size: once; CDR3 protein: CASSVNRGDQPQHF; CDR3 DNA: TGTGCCAGCAGTGTAAACAGGGGAGATCAGCCCCAGCATTTT
V gene: TRBV27; J gene: TRBJ1-6; D gene: NA; clone size: NA; CDR3 protein: CASSRERPYNSPLHF; CDR3 DNA: TGTGCCAGCAGTCGGGAGAGACCCTATAATTCACCCCTCCACTTT
V gene: TRBV29-1; J gene: TRBJ2-3; D gene: NA; clone size: NA; CDR3 protein: CSYFRQGMTDTQYF; CDR3 DNA: TGCAGCTACTTCCGGCAGGGTATGACAGATACGCAGTATTTT
V gene: TRBV19; J gene: TRBJ2-7; D gene: TRBD2; clone size: NA; CDR3 protein: CASRGLAPKDYEQYF; CDR3 DNA: TGTGCCAGTAGGGGACTAGCGCCGAAAGACTACGAGCAGTACTTC
V gene: TRBV4-2; J gene: TRBJ1-1; D gene: NA; clone size: NA; CDR3 protein: CASSHPAGETEAFF; CDR3 DNA: TGTGCCAGCAGCCACCCCGCGGGGGAGACTGAAGCTTTCTTT
V gene: TRBV18; J gene: TRBJ1-5; D gene: NA; clone size: once; CDR3 protein: CASSPIGQGQPQHF; CDR3 DNA: TGTGCCAGCTCACCAATCGGGCAGGGGCAGCCCCAGCATTTT
V gene: TRBV11-2; J gene: TRBJ2-1; D gene: TRBD1; clone size: once; CDR3 protein: CASSLGQNNEQFF; CDR3 DNA: TGTGCCAGCAGCTTGGGACAGAACAATGAGCAGTTCTTC
V gene: TRBV7-2; J gene: TRBJ1-1; D gene: NA; clone size: NA; CDR3 protein: CASSLALTAAEAFF; CDR3 DNA: TGTGCCAGCAGCTTAGCCCTTACGGCGGCTGAAGCTTTCTTT
V gene: TRBV28; J gene: TRBJ2-7; D gene: TRBD1; clone size: NA; CDR3 protein: CASSLLQGMTYEQYF; CDR3 DNA: TGTGCCAGCAGTTTATTACAGGGGATGACCTACGAGCAGTACTTC
V gene: TRBV7-6; J gene: TRBJ2-3; D gene: NA; clone size: NA; CDR3 protein: CASSSPLEADTQYF; CDR3 DNA: TGTGCCAGCAGCTCCCCACTAGAGGCAGATACGCAGTATTTT
V gene: TRBV28; J gene: TRBJ2-3; D gene: NA; clone size: NA; CDR3 protein: CASSQGSRTADTQYF; CDR3 DNA: TGTGCCAGCAGTCAAGGATCTCGGACGGCAGATACGCAGTATTTT
V gene: TRBV9; J gene: TRBJ2-1; D gene: TRBD2; clone size: NA; CDR3 protein: CASSVAWRSSGRNEQFF; CDR3 DNA: TGTGCCAGCAGCGTCGCGTGGAGGTCTAGCGGGAGGAATGAGCAGTTCTTC